Each of the 7 T cell receptor beta chains below was sequenced from the same sample in a study of graft-versus-host responses after intestinal transplantation. Method: immunoSEQ multiplex PCR; TCRdb's copy keeps in-frame clones and lacks some. The sample lists approximately 120,000 clones, just over 90% occurring once. These receptors lack a known antigen. Sequencing used unstimulated CD4+ T cells sorted from spleen or lymph node cells, obtained before intestinal transplant. These receptors were taken from a human donor who received an intestinal transplant.

The chain carries TRBV9 and TRBJ1-3, with D tentatively TRBD1 (6 bases). Per the germline V gene, CDR1 is SGDLS and CDR2 is YYNGEE. CDR3 length: 15 amino acids. With 0 bases removed from V and 0 bases from J, the gap between germline ends came to 7 bases. The CDR3 nucleotides read TGTGCCAGCAGCGTAGGGGGGGCCTCTGGAAACACCATATATTTT. Protein: CASSVGGASGNTIYF.

J is TRBJ1-1 and V is TRBV5-1; TRBD1 might be the D (5 bases). Trimming stripped 4 bases from V and 6 bases from J, with 13 bases between. The germline gives CDR1 SGHRS, CDR2 YFSETQ. This CDR3 is built from 13 residues. CDR3 nucleotide sequence: TGCGCCAGCAGCCTAGGACGGGGCGCTGAAGCTTTCTTT. Translated, it gives CASSLGRGAEAFF.

The chain employs TRBV28 and TRBJ2-2; D is undetermined. Trimming stripped 5 bases from V and 5 bases from J, with 9 bases between. Germline loops: CDR1 MDHEN, CDR2 SYDVKM. The CDR3 is 13 residues long. The CDR3 spells CASSPPPTGELFF. The DNA for the CDR3 is TGTGCCAGCAGTCCCCCCCCGACCGGGGAGCTGTTTTTT.

The CDR3 sequence: CASSEVRGGGDTQYF. CDR3 DNA sequence: TGCGCCAGCAGTGAGGTCCGTGGGGGTGGGGATACGCAGTATTTT. The genes are TRBV10-1 and TRBJ2-3; D may be TRBD1 or TRBD2 (5 bases each). Looked up from germline, CDR1 is WNHNN and CDR2 is SYGVQD (reference sequence). Trimming took off 2 bases at V and 6 bases at J, with 15 bases between the two ends. This CDR3 is built from 15 residues.

The rearrangement links TRBV2 to TRBJ1-6, with TRBD1 matching over 10 bases. The junction had 3 bases not matched to a gene; V was cut back by 6 bases and J by 10 bases. The CDR3 spans 13 residues. The germline V gene encodes CDR1 SNHLY and CDR2 FYNNEI. This CDR3 is CASRGTGESPLHF. In nucleotides, the CDR3 is TGTGCCAGCAGAGGGACAGGGGAATCACCCCTCCACTTT.

The rearrangement joins TRBV2 to TRBJ2-3, with 7 bases aligning to TRBD1. This CDR3 has 15 amino acids. Losses at the gene ends were 6 bases for V and 4 bases for J; bases not matched to a gene: 10. CDR1 and CDR2 from the germline V gene are SNHLY and FYNNEI. CDR3 protein: CASRALQGYSDTQYF. The CDR3 nucleotides are TGTGCCAGCAGGGCTTTACAGGGGTATTCAGATACGCAGTATTTT.

The chain uses TRBV7-8 and TRBJ1-1; D is uncertain. The V and J ends lost 0 bases and 10 bases respectively, with 9 bases between them. Germline CDR1 is SGHVS and CDR2 is FQNEAQ. This CDR3 is built from 12 residues. The CDR3 DNA follows: TGTGCCAGCAGCTTAGCCTCCAATGCAGCTTTCTTT. It codes for CASSLASNAAFF.